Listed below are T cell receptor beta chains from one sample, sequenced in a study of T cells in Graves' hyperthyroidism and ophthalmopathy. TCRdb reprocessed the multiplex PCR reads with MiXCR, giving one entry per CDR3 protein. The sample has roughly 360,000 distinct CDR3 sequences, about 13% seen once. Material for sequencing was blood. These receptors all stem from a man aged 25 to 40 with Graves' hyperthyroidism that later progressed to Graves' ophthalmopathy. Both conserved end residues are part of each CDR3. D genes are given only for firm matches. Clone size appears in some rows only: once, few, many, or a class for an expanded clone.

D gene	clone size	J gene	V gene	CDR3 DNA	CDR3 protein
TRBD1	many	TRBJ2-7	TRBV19	TGTGCCAGCAGCATTAGGGACAGCTACGAGCAGTACTTC	CASSIRDSYEQYF
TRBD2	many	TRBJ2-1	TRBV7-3	TGTGCCAGCAGCCCGAAAACCCTCAGGACTAGCGGGGGTGATGAGCAGTTCTTC	CASSPKTLRTSGGDEQFF
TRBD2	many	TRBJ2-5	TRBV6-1	TGTGCCAGCATTCCGACGGGGGGGCAAGAGACCCAGTACTTC	CASIPTGGQETQYF
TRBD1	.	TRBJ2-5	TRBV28	TGTGCCAGCAGTCTCGGACAGGGGAAGTACGAGACCCAGTACTTC	CASSLGQGKYETQYF
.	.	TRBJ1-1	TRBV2	TGTGCCAGCAAATTGACAGGTGTGAACACTGAAGCTTTCTTT	CASKLTGVNTEAFF
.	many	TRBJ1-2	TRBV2	TGTGCCAGCAGTGAAGTGAGAAGCTATGGCTACACCTTC	CASSEVRSYGYTF
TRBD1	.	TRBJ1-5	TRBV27	TGTGCCAGCAGTGGTTGGGACAGGGGGGGGGAAAGCAATCAGCCCCAGCATTTT	CASSGWDRGGESNQPQHF
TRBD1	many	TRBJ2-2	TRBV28	TGTGCCAGCAGCCCCTCGACAGGGACCGGGGAGCTGTTTTTT	CASSPSTGTGELFF
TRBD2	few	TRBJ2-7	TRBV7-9	TGTGCCAGCAGCTCCCGAGGGACTAGCGGGGGGGTACACGAGCAGTACTTC	CASSSRGTSGGVHEQYF
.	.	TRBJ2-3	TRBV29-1	TGCAGCGTTGAAGAGGCCACAGATACGCAGTATTTT	CSVEEATDTQYF
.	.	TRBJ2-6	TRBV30	TGTGCCTGGAGTCAAAAAGTGGCGGGGTCAGGGGCCAACGTCCTGACTTTC	CAWSQKVAGSGANVLTF
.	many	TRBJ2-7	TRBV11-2	TGTGCCAGCACCCCGTCGGGGGAAACCTACGAGCAGTACTTC	CASTPSGETYEQYF
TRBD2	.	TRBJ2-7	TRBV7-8	TGTGCCAGCAGCCCCGGTCGGGGGGACTACGAGCAGTACTTC	CASSPGRGDYEQYF
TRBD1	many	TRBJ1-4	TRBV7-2	TGTGCCAGCAGCTTTGGACAGGGTAGTTCGGCTAATGAAAAACTGTTTTTT	CASSFGQGSSANEKLFF
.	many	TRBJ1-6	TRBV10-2	TGCGCCAGCAGTGAGTCGGTGGGACCCCTCCACTTT	CASSESVGPLHF
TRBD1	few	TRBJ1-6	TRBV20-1	TGCAGTGCTAGTGGGGACAGGGGATCCTATAATTCACCCCTCCACTTT	CSASGDRGSYNSPLHF
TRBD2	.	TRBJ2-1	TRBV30	TGTGCCTGGAGTATTAGCGGGGCGGCCTCCTACAATGAGCAGTTCTTC	CAWSISGAASYNEQFF
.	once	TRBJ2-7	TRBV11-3	TGTGCCAGCAGACCCGGGCCTAGCTCCTACGAGCAGTACTTC	CASRPGPSSYEQYF
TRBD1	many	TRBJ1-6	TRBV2	TGTGCCAGCAGTGGGGACAGGAATAATTCACCCCTCCACTTT	CASSGDRNNSPLHF
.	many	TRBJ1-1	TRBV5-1	TGCGCCAGCAGCTTGAATTCCGGGACCACTGAAGCTTTCTTT	CASSLNSGTTEAFF
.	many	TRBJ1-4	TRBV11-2	TGTGCCAGCAGCCGCGACTTGGGCGAAAAACTGTTTTTT	CASSRDLGEKLFF
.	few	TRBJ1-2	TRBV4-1	TGCGCCAGCAGCGGGCTTACATCTAACTATGGCTACACCTTC	CASSGLTSNYGYTF
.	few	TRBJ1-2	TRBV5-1	TGCGCCAGCAGCGCCACCCGCTCCTACGGCTACACCTTC	CASSATRSYGYTF
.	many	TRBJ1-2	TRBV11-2	TGTGCCAGCAGCTTAGTAGGCCCCGGGTATGGCTACACCTTC	CASSLVGPGYGYTF
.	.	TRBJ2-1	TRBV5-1	TGCGCCAGCAGCTTGGCCTCGGGCAGCTCCTACAATGAGCAGTTCTTC	CASSLASGSSYNEQFF
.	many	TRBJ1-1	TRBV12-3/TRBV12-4	TGTGCCAGCAGTCCCCCCGGCAGCTACACTGAAGCTTTCTTT	CASSPPGSYTEAFF